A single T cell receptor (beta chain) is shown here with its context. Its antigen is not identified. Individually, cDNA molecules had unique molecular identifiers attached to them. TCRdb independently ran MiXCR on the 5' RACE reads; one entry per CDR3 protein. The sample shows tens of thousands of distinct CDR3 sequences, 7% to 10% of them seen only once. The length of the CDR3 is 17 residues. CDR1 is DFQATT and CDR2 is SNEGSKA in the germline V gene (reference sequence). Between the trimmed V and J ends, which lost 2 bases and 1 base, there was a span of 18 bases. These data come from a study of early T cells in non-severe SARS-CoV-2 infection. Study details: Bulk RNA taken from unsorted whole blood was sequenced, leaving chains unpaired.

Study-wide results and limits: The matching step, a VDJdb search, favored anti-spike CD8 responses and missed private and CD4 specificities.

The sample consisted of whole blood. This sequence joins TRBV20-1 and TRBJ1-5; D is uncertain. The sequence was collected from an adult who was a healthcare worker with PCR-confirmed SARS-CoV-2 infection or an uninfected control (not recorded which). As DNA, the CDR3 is TGCAGTGCTAGAAGCTTGGGCAGTCTCGACAGCAATCAGCCCCAGCATTTT. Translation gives CSARSLGSLDSNQPQHF.